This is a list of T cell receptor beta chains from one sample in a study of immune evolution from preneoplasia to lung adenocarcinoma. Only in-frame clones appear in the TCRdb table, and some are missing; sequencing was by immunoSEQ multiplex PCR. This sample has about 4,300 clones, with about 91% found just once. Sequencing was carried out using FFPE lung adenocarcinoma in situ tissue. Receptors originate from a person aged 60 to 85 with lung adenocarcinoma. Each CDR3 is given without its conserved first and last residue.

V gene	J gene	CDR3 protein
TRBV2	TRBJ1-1	ASRGFRHTKNTEAF
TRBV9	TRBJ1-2	ASSAAREAYGYT
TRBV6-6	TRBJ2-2	ASSPGQLLAGELF
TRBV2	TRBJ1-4	ASYGGGINEKLF
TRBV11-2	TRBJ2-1	ASSIGTSSYEQF
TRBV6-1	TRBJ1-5	ASNWGNQPQH
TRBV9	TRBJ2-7	ASSARENEQY
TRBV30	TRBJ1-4	AWKPGGGKLF
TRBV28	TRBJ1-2	ASSLFAVRLGGYT
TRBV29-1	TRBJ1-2	SIQSDRDLGYT
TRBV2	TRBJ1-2	ASSLQGNGYT
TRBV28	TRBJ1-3	ASSGIRQGNTIY
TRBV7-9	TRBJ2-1	ATTGQRPWDEQF
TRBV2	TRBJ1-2	ASYRDRAYGYT
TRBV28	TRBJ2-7	ASSLTGESYEQY
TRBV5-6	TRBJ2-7	ASSLRGEQY
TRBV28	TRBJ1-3	ASSLMGVDLSGSGNTIY